The 32 T cell receptor beta chains reported below all come from one sample, sequenced in a study of regulatory T cells in long-lasting Graves disease. Arm-PCR of CDR3 regions with iRepertoire HTBI primers generated TCR beta libraries. Each CDR3 protein gets one entry after TCRdb re-called the multiplex PCR reads with MiXCR. The sample contains a few hundred thousand distinct CDR3 sequences, roughly 18% of which appear only once. Time point reported: newly diagnosed GD, antithyroid drugs for less than 3 months. PBMC RNA was the source of the TCR library. The same specimen was also included in a second study, on T cells in Graves' hyperthyroidism and ophthalmopathy.

Sequenced material: peripheral blood mononuclear cells (PBMCs), taken at new diagnosis, from a patient treated with antithyroid drugs. The receptors shown here come from a young woman with Graves disease.

The chain combines TRBV7-9 with TRBJ2-2; no clear D gene. CDR1 is SEHNR, CDR2 FQNEAQ, per germline (reference sequence). There are 13 residues in the CDR3. Trimming removed 3 bases from V and 6 bases from J, with 8 bases in between. As DNA, the CDR3 is TGTGCCAGCAGCTTGATGGCCGCCGGGGAGCTGTTTTTT. Translating it yields CASSLMAAGELFF.

This clonotype appeared many times. The rearrangement joins TRBV2 to TRBJ2-7; TRBD2 agrees at 7 bases. Unmatched junction bases numbered 8, after V lost 9 bases and J lost 3 bases. The CDR3 is 13 amino acids. The V gene's germline CDR1 is SNHLY and CDR2 FYNNEI. The CDR3 sequence: CASTQRGVYEQYF. The CDR3 DNA reads as TGTGCCAGTACTCAACGGGGGGTCTACGAGCAGTACTTC.

This clonotype has a count of ten or more. This chain connects TRBV20-1 to TRBJ1-6; D unresolved. The CDR3 sequence is 15 residues long. Germline V CDR1 and CDR2: DFQATT, SNEGSKA (reference sequence). Trimming took off 6 bases at V and 0 bases at J, with 12 bases between the two ends. The CDR3 nucleotides read TGCAGTGCCAGACGACGGAGCTCCTATAATTCACCCCTCCACTTT. Amino acid sequence: CSARRRSSYNSPLHF.

This clonotype showed up just a few times. V is TRBV5-1 and J is TRBJ1-2; no clear D gene. Germline V gene data show CDR1 as SGHRS and CDR2 as YFSETQ. There are 15 residues in the CDR3. V lost 2 bases, J lost 0 bases, and 11 bases lay in between. The CDR3 spells CASSFDPGANYGYTF. The CDR3 DNA is TGCGCCAGCAGCTTCGATCCCGGAGCTAACTATGGCTACACCTTC.

In DNA, the CDR3 is TGTGCCAGCAGTTTGCGAGCGGGGGGGCTGTCTTACGAGCAGTACTTC. It specifies CASSLRAGGLSYEQYF. The chain has TRBV7-3 and TRBJ2-7, with 10 bases matching TRBD2. CDR1 is SGHTA, CDR2 FQGTGA, per germline. This CDR3 spans 16 amino acids. The V segment lost 6 bases and the J segment 4 bases; nucleotides outside the gene matches: 12.

This clonotype was observed at least ten times. V is TRBV20-1 and J is TRBJ2-7, with 8 bases that match TRBD1. CDR1 is DFQATT, CDR2 SNEGSKA, per germline (reference sequence). V lost 4 bases to trimming and J lost 3 bases; unmatched junction nucleotides: 8. This CDR3 comprises 14 residues. The CDR3 reads CSAIRDRPFYEQYF. The CDR3 nucleotides read TGCAGTGCTATCCGGGACAGGCCTTTCTACGAGCAGTACTTC.

A few counts support this clonotype. Just one base apart from a much larger clone, this may be a read error. This chain uses TRBV12-3 or TRBV12-4 with TRBJ2-1, with 7 bases fitting TRBD2. This CDR3 comprises 16 residues. CDR3 sequence (DNA): TGTGCCAGCAGTTCTAAAGAGCGGGGCGGCGGGAATGAGCAGTCCTTC. This codes for CASSSKERGGGNEQSF.

This clonotype was seen repeatedly, ten times or more. The V and J genes are TRBV2 and TRBJ2-7, with a possible D match to TRBD1 (6 bases). The CDR3 is made up of 13 amino acids. The ends were cut back, 6 bases at V and 5 bases at J, with 14 bases in the middle. Germline V gives CDR1 SNHLY, CDR2 FYNNEI. CDR3 sequence (DNA): TGTGCCAGCAGCCTAGCAAAGGGGGACGAGCAGTACTTC. Residues: CASSLAKGDEQYF.

This clonotype was seen a handful of times. This sequence joins TRBV19 and TRBJ2-5; weak D call: TRBD1 (6 bases). The CDR3 runs to 13 residues. Per germline, CDR1 LNHDA and CDR2 SQIVND (reference sequence). V lost 5 bases to trimming and J lost 4 bases, with 11 bases between them. CDR3 loop: CASSGTLRETQYF. The DNA of the CDR3 is TGTGCCAGTAGTGGGACATTGAGAGAGACCCAGTACTTC.

This clonotype was detected a few times. The chain is built from TRBV7-9 and TRBJ2-3; maybe TRBD2 (6 bases). Germline values: CDR1 SEHNR, CDR2 FQNEAQ (reference sequence). V lost 3 bases and J lost 3, with 16 bases in between. This CDR3 comprises 16 residues. The CDR3 loop is CASSFGVRGRTDTQYF. The CDR3 DNA reads TGTGCCAGCAGCTTTGGGGTGCGGGGAAGGACAGATACGCAGTATTTT.

This clonotype was picked up many times. The chain joins TRBV20-1 to TRBJ1-1, with 8 nucleotides matching TRBD1. The germline CDR1 and CDR2 sequences are DFQATT and SNEGSKA (reference sequence). The CDR3 extends over 14 amino acids. The V segment lost 6 bases and the J segment 6 bases; nucleotides outside the gene matches: 12. CDR3 sequence: CSAPGRGGQAEAFF. The CDR3 DNA reads as TGCAGTGCCCCGGGTCGCGGGGGACAGGCTGAAGCTTTCTTT.

With regard to this clonotype: This sequence may be a read error, since a much larger clone differs from it by one base. The rearrangement uses TRBV7-2 and TRBJ2-2, with a possible D match to TRBD2 (6 bases). The CDR3 has 14 amino acids. Per the germline V gene, CDR1 is SGHTA and CDR2 is FQGNSA. CDR3 sequence (DNA): TGTGTCAGCTGGGGGACTTTGAACACCGGGGAGCTGTTTTTT. This codes for CVSWGTLNTGELFF.

The chain recombines TRBV4-1 with TRBJ1-4; D perhaps matches TRBD1 (5 bases). V shed 3 bases and J shed 8 bases, with 16 bases lying between them. Looked up from germline, CDR1 is MGHRA and CDR2 is YSYEKL. The CDR3 extends over 15 amino acids. The CDR3 spells CASSQTPTGPEKLFF. The CDR3 DNA reads as TGCGCCAGCAGCCAGACCCCTACAGGTCCCGAAAAACTGTTTTTT.

CDR3 sequence (DNA): TGCGCCAGCAGCTTGTTCGTTGATCAGCCCCAGCATTTT. Translated: CASSLFVDQPQHF. This chain links TRBV5-1 with TRBJ1-5; D gene uncertain. The CDR3 is made up of 13 amino acids. Trimming shortened V by 1 base and J by 5 bases, and 7 bases separated the two germline ends. Per the germline V gene, CDR1 is SGHRS and CDR2 is YFSETQ.

This clonotype appeared many times. This chain connects TRBV20-1 to TRBJ2-1; no firm D call. The germline V gene has CDR1 DFQATT and CDR2 SNEGSKA (reference sequence). V was shortened by 6 bases and J by 0 bases, with 6 bases between the two germline ends. This CDR3 has 12 residues. The CDR3, as DNA: TGCAGTGCCCTCAGCTCCTACAATGAGCAGTTCTTC. Translation gives CSALSSYNEQFF.

This clonotype appeared many times. The gene calls are TRBV2 and TRBJ1-1; D unclear. Looked up from germline, CDR1 is SNHLY and CDR2 is FYNNEI. Trimming cost V 6 bases and J 3 bases, with 14 bases left between them. There are 14 residues in the CDR3. The CDR3 region has the DNA TGTGCCAGCAGCCCGGCGGGCCCGGACACTGAAGCTTTCTTT. It translates to CASSPAGPDTEAFF. Based on the CDR3 plus reference TRBV2 and TRBJ1-1, the full variable domain is EPEVTQTPSHQVTQMGQEVILRCVPISNHLYFYWYRQILGQKVEFLVSFYNNEISEKSEIFDDQFSVERPDGSNFTLKIRSTKLEDSAMYFCASSPAGPDTEAFFGQGTRLTVV.

This clonotype was seen many times. J is TRBJ1-1 and V is TRBV6-2 or TRBV6-3; D possibly corresponds to TRBD1 (5 bases). Trimming left V 11 bases short and J 4 bases short, with 14 bases between. This CDR3 contains 12 residues. Germline V gene data show CDR1 as MNHEY and CDR2 as SVGEGT. CDR3 nucleotide sequence: TGTGCCCACTCAGAGGGGCTCACTGAAGCTTTCTTT. This encodes CAHSEGLTEAFF.

This clonotype was seen many times. The V and J genes are TRBV4-1 and TRBJ2-7; D uncertain. Trimming shortened V by 0 bases and J by 3 bases, and 15 bases separated the two germline ends. Germline V gene lookup returns CDR1 MGHRA and CDR2 YSYEKL. There are 16 residues in the CDR3. CDR3 nucleotide sequence: TGCGCCAGCAGCCAAGAGGGTTTCGGACCCTTCTACGAGCAGTACTTC. Its translation: CASSQEGFGPFYEQYF.

This clonotype was seen at least ten times. The V gene is TRBV19, the J gene TRBJ1-4; D possibly corresponds to TRBD1 (5 bases). CDR1 and CDR2 (germline): LNHDA, SQIVND (reference sequence). This CDR3 has 14 residues. Trimming took 6 bases from V and 6 from J, leaving 14 bases between them. CDR3 in amino acids: CASRVGGMDEKLFF. The CDR3 DNA is TGTGCCAGTAGAGTGGGGGGTATGGATGAAAAACTGTTTTTT.

There are many counts of this clonotype. The J gene is TRBJ2-1, the V gene TRBV2, with 8 bases identical to TRBD2. J gave up 6 bases and V 7 bases, and 5 bases lay outside the gene matches. From germline, CDR1 is SNHLY and CDR2 FYNNEI. CDR3 length: 13 residues. CDR3 coding DNA: TGTGCCAGCAACGGGGGGGGCCTCAATGAGCAGTTCTTC. Amino acid sequence: CASNGGGLNEQFF.

This clonotype was recorded many times. This clone may be a read error of a much larger clone one base away. The rearrangement joins TRBV2 to TRBJ1-1; D is uncertain. The ends were cut back, 5 bases at V and 6 bases at J, with 10 bases in the middle. The CDR3 runs 12 residues. Germline CDR1 reads SNHLY; CDR2 reads FYNNEI. CDR3 loop: CASSRENAEAFF. The CDR3 coding sequence is TGTGCCAGCAGTAGGGAAAACGCTGAAGCTTTCTTT.

This clonotype was counted at least ten times. The V gene is TRBV10-3, the J gene TRBJ1-3; D perhaps matches TRBD1 (5 bases). The CDR3 runs to 16 residues. V lost 1 base and J lost 0, with 10 bases in between. Germline V gene sequence: CDR1 ENHRY, CDR2 SYGVKD. The CDR3 loop is CAISEWGPNSGNTIYF. CDR3 DNA sequence: TGTGCCATCAGTGAGTGGGGACCGAACTCTGGAAACACCATATATTTT.

A few counts support this clonotype. A much larger clone lies one base from this, so it may be a read error. This CDR3 fails to terminate in the conserved phenylalanine or tryptophan, so it likely reflects a read error. The DNA is omitted, as the CDR3 cannot be located on it reliably, and the CDR3 follows TCRdb's listing. V and J are TRBV6-1 and TRBJ2-7; the DNA was not used to check the table's D call, TRBD1. 12 amino acids form the CDR3, both terminal residues included. Per the germline V gene, CDR1 is MNHNS and CDR2 is SASEGT. The CDR3 is CASSVEQRDPDL.

With regard to this clonotype: One base separates it from a far larger clone, so it is likely a read error. The V gene is TRBV3-1, the J gene TRBJ2-1; tentative D call: TRBD1 (5 bases). This CDR3 comprises 14 residues. Trimming stripped 1 base from V and 10 bases from J, with 14 bases between. Germline V CDR1 and CDR2: LGHDT, YNNKEL (reference sequence). The CDR3 nucleotides read TGTGCCAGCAGCCAAGCTGACAGAGCCTACGAGCAGTTCTTC. Translating it yields CASSQADRAYEQFF.

This clonotype appeared many times. The J gene is TRBJ1-2, the V gene TRBV20-1; D is undetermined. The V end lost 0 bases, the J end lost 8 bases, and 19 bases lay between the germline ends. The germline V gene encodes CDR1 DFQATT and CDR2 SNEGSKA (reference sequence). This CDR3 has 15 amino acids. Here the CDR3 DNA reads TGCAGTGCTAGAGATGTTACGGGGTACGGTGTAGGCTACACCTTC. Residues: CSARDVTGYGVGYTF.

This clonotype was recorded many times. The genes are TRBV18 and TRBJ1-1; no clear D gene. The CDR3 length is 12 residues. Trimming pared 3 bases from V and 4 bases from J, leaving 6 bases between. CDR1 KGHSH and CDR2 LQKENI come from the germline V gene. The CDR3 is CASSPGSTEAFF. The DNA for the CDR3 is TGTGCCAGCTCACCCGGGAGCACTGAAGCTTTCTTT. Filled out from reference TRBV18 and TRBJ1-1, the complete variable domain reads NAGVMQNPRHLVRRRGQEARLRCSPMKGHSHVYWYRQLPEEGLKFMVYLQKENIIDESGMPKERFSAEFPKEGPSILRIQQVVRGDSAAYFCASSPGSTEAFFGQGTRLTVV.

This chain's CDR3 is CASSGTASNQPQHF. The CDR3 coding sequence is TGTGCCAGCAGCGGGACAGCTAGCAATCAGCCCCAGCATTTT. This chain uses TRBV9 with TRBJ1-5, with a weak D call TRBD1 (6 bases). CDR1 SGDLS and CDR2 YYNGEE come from the germline V gene. V lost 3 bases and J 0 bases, leaving 7 bases between the germline ends. The CDR3 is 14 amino acids.

This clonotype was seen many times. The chain combines TRBV6-2 or TRBV6-3 with TRBJ2-1, with TRBD1 matching over 7 bases. This CDR3 is 18 amino acids long. In germline, CDR1 is MNHEY, CDR2 SVGEGT. V was clipped by 3 bases and J by 6 bases; unmatched bases: 17. The CDR3 region has the DNA TGTGCCAGCAGTTATTCAATGTGGGCGGACAGGCAACCCAATGAGCAGTTCTTC. It encodes CASSYSMWADRQPNEQFF.

This clonotype appeared many times. The gene calls are TRBV6-1 and TRBJ1-2, with D unresolved. The CDR3 is made up of 13 amino acids. Trimming cost V 1 base and J 3 bases, with 6 bases left between them. The germline CDR1 and CDR2 sequences are MNHNS and SASEGT. The DNA of the CDR3 is TGTGCCAGCAGTGAAGTCGTTTACTATGGCTACACCTTC. It codes for CASSEVVYYGYTF.

This clonotype has at least ten counts. The chain recombines TRBV7-2 with TRBJ1-6, with D maybe TRBD1 (5 bases). The ends were cut back, 0 bases at V and 6 bases at J, with 6 bases in the middle. CDR1 SGHTA and CDR2 FQGNSA come from the germline V gene. This CDR3 has 14 amino acids. CDR3 loop: CASSLATVNSPLHF. The CDR3 DNA is TGTGCCAGCAGCTTAGCGACAGTTAATTCACCCCTCCACTTT.

This clonotype has at least ten counts. J is TRBJ1-5 and V is TRBV20-1, with TRBD1 matching over 7 bases. The CDR3 loop spans 13 amino acids. The germline V gene encodes CDR1 DFQATT and CDR2 SNEGSKA (reference sequence). Trimming took 6 bases from V and 4 from J; bases not matched to a gene: 6. CDR3 nucleotides: TGCAGTGCCCGGGACAGCCAGAATCAGCCCCAGCATTTT. Translated, it gives CSARDSQNQPQHF.

This clonotype was found a few times. The chain links TRBV12-3 or TRBV12-4 to TRBJ1-3; a weak D match, TRBD1 (5 bases). CDR3 length equals 12 residues. V was trimmed by 0 bases and J by 11 bases, leaving 8 bases between them. The CDR3 spells CASSLAGTPIYF. The CDR3 nucleotides read TGTGCCAGCAGTTTAGCCGGGACCCCCATATATTTT.